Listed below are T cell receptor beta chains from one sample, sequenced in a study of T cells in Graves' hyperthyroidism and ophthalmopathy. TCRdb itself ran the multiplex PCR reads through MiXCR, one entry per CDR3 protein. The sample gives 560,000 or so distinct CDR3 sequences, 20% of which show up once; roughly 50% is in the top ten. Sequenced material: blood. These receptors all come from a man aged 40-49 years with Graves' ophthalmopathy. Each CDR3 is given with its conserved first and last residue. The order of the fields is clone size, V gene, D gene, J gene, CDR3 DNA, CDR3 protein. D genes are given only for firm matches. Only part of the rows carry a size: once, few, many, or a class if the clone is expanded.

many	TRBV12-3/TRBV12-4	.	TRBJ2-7	TGTGCCAGCACCCCCCGAGGCCGCGGGGAGCAGTACTTC	CASTPRGRGEQYF
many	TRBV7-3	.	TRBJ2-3	TGTGCCAGCAGCGGTCTGCCGGGGAGACCAGATACGCAGTATTTT	CASSGLPGRPDTQYF
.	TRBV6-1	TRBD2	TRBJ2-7	TGTGCCAGCAGTCTCGGGACTAGCGGGAGGATCTACTCCTACGAGCAGTACTTC	CASSLGTSGRIYSYEQYF
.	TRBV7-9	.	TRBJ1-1	TGTGCCAGCAGCCCTCCGACAGCTTCGAACACTGAAGCTTTCTTT	CASSPPTASNTEAFF
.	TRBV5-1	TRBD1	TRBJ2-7	TGCGCCAGCAGCTTGGCCAGTACCCCATCTGGACAGGACTACGAGCAGTACTTC	CASSLASTPSGQDYEQYF
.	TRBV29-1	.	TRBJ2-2	TGCAGCGGTCTCAACACCGGGGAGCTGTTTTTT	CSGLNTGELFF
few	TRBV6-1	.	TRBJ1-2	TGTGCCAGCACTGCCGGGACTGGCACCCTCTATGGCTACACCTTC	CASTAGTGTLYGYTF
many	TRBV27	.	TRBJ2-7	TGTGCCAGCAGTCAAGGACTGCCGCCTACCTACGAGCAGTACTTC	CASSQGLPPTYEQYF
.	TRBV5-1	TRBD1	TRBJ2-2	TGCGCCAGCAGCTCCCTACAGGGGCCCGGGGAGCTGTTTTTT	CASSSLQGPGELFF
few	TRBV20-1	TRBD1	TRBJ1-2	TGCAGTGCTCCCCAGGGGGGCTATGGCTACACCTTC	CSAPQGGYGYTF
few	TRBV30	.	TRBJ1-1	TGTGCCTGGAATTCGAACACTGAAGCTTTCTTT	CAWNSNTEAFF
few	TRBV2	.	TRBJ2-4	TGTGCCAGCAAGGGACGGCTAGCCAAAAACATTCAGTACTTC	CASKGRLAKNIQYF
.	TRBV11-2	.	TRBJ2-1	TGTGCCAGCAGCTTAGAGGTGGGACCCCCTTCCTACAATGAGCAGTTCTTC	CASSLEVGPPSYNEQFF
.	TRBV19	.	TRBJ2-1	TGTGCCAGTAGTATATGGAACCCGCGCTCCTACAATGAGCAGTTCTTC	CASSIWNPRSYNEQFF
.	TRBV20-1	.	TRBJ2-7	TGCAGTGCTACCCCGGACTTGCGGGTTGGGTACGAGCAGTACTTC	CSATPDLRVGYEQYF
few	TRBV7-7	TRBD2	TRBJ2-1	TGTGCTAGCAGCTTCGATTCGGCTAGCGGGAGGAATGAGCAGTTCTTC	CASSFDSASGRNEQFF
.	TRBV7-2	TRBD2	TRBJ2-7	TGTGCCAGCAGCTTAGGACTAGCGGGATCCCGCTCCTACGAGCAGTACTTC	CASSLGLAGSRSYEQYF